Included here is one T cell receptor beta chain sequence, with context. Its antigen remains unknown. The data are from a study of shared clonotypes between healthy human individuals. Points from the study as a whole: Donors were few, which limited the genetic and exposure-history diversity represented. Sampling included only blood; tissue repertoires likely differ.

Unsorted PBMC samples were amplified in replicate PCRs containing roughly 300 ng DNA, about 30,000 T cell genomes. Sequenced by immunoSEQ multiplex PCR; TCRdb stores in-frame clones only, minus some. The repertoire has hundreds of thousands of clones, around 76% of them found once; the top ten carry about 12%. Germline V gene data show CDR1 as MDHEN and CDR2 as SYDVKM. The CDR3 is made up of 12 amino acids. V lost 5 bases and J 3 bases, leaving 7 bases between the germline ends. The genes are TRBV28 and TRBJ1-1; D is uncertain. The sequence came from a woman aged 35 to 49 in good health. Some clones in this sample may be carry-over from other donors' samples. The sequenced sample was PBMCs. CDR3 bases: TGTGCCAGCAGTGGACTGCACACTGAAGCTTTCTTT. Protein product: CASSGLHTEAFF.